This T cell receptor (beta chain) stems from a study of cytomegalovirus exposure and HLA in healthy donors. V dropped 8 bases and J dropped 2 bases, with 12 bases sitting between them. Germline V gene sequence: CDR1 SGHDN, CDR2 FVKESK. The length of the CDR3 is 14 residues. PCR was performed using 60 Vbeta and 13 Jbeta primers. Libraries were prepared by immunoSEQ multiplex PCR; TCRdb keeps only in-frame clonotypes and omits some of them. The table lists roughly 43,000 clones, roughly 77% of them singletons, with approximately 1.5% in the top ten. The rearrangement joins TRBV14 to TRBJ2-2; D may be TRBD2 (5 bases). The clonotype originates from a man aged 25 to 40 in good health and CMV-seronegative. The sample consisted of PBMCs. CDR3 DNA sequence: TGTGCCAGCCCAACTAGAATCAACACCGGGGAGCTGTTTTTT. Translating it yields CASPTRINTGELFF.